The entry below gives a single T cell receptor beta chain sequence along with its context. Its specificity is not known. Other DNA sequences in the same sample also yield this CDR3. The length of the CDR3 is 15 residues. CDR1 SEHNR and CDR2 FQNEAQ come from the germline V gene (reference sequence). Trimming removed 3 bases at V and 1 base at J, with 11 bases between. The sample comes from a study of cytomegalovirus exposure and HLA in healthy donors. As for the study in general: Early release data held roughly 90 million unique TCRs from HLA-typed donors. Whole-study results and caveats: In a later analysis, at a false discovery rate of 0.05, about 17,000 TCR beta sequences matched HLA alleles. When analyzed later, the rates of TCR association showed variation by HLA locus, with DRB1 the most and HLA-C the fewest.

Use of 60 Vbeta and 13 Jbeta primers characterized the PCR. In the authors' workflow: A later analysis tallied 80 million to 100 million unique TCR beta chains, some 12 million of them shared. This table comes from immunoSEQ multiplex PCR, and its TCRdb copy is limited to in-frame clones, with some not included. V, J and clone size were drawn from that table, and D and trimming were deduced from the DNA. The sample carries some 190,000 clones, 77% recorded once. The source of this sequence is a woman in her 30s in good health and CMV-seropositive. The genes are TRBV7-9 and TRBJ2-3; possibly TRBD2 for D (5 bases). The specimen sequenced was PBMCs. This CDR3 reads CASSLALGGTDTQYF. As DNA, the CDR3 is TGTGCCAGCAGCTTGGCTTTGGGAGGCACAGATACGCAGTATTTT.